The source of this T cell receptor (beta chain) is a study of Ad26.COV2.S vaccination and SARS-CoV-2 variants. Study results and caveats: Responses of spike-specific T cells (both CD8+ and CD4+) reportedly showed substantial breadth after vaccination.

This sample's treatment: some 19 received Ad26.COV2.S at low or high dose, single or two shots; roughly five received placebo; per-sample allocation not given. The samples were gathered on day 63 after the first injection of vaccine or placebo. Expressing Wuhan-strain SARS-CoV-2 spike, an Ad26 vector served as the vaccine. Concerning this clone itself: The antigen is unknown.

The table came from immunoSEQ multiplex PCR; TCRdb's copy has only in-frame clones and leaves some out. The repertoire consists of roughly 250,000 clones, with roughly 85% occurring once and the leading ten covering 2.5% to 3.5%. The CDR3 spans 12 residues. V lost 8 bases to trimming and J lost 1 base; unmatched junction nucleotides: 0. Germline values: CDR1 MNHEY, CDR2 SVGAGI. This receptor was obtained from a person aged 18 to 65 who received the Ad26.COV2.S COVID-19 vaccine or a placebo. V gene TRBV6-5 combines with J gene TRBJ2-3, with 7 positions matching TRBD2. This sample comprised peripheral blood, obtained in a trial of Ad26.COV2.S vaccine versus placebo. CDR3 coding DNA: TGTGCCAGCGGGAGGGGCACAGATACGCAGTATTTT. It is translated as CASGRGTDTQYF.